This T cell receptor (beta chain) was identified during a study of beta chain features in type 1 diabetes. One heparinised blood draw, averaging roughly 0.11 L, came from each donor. The study reverse transcribed the entire isolated RNA, so it sequenced expressed TCRB transcripts. Produced via immunoSEQ multiplex PCR; TCRdb's table is partial and in-frame only. The sample shows a few hundred thousand clones, over 10% of them seen only once. The CDR3 runs 15 residues. V lost 4 bases and J lost 3; bases outside the gene matches: 4. Per germline, CDR1 SEHNR and CDR2 FQNEAQ (reference sequence). This chain links TRBV7-9 with TRBJ2-2, with 8 bases matching TRBD1. The receptor was isolated from a man younger than 35 in good health. Sequencing input: naive CD4+ T cells from blood. The CDR3 DNA follows: TGTGCCAGCAGCTATGACAGGGGTGACACCGGGGAGCTGTTTTTT. This encodes CASSYDRGDTGELFF. Supplemented by reference TRBV7-9 and TRBJ2-2, the full variable domain reads DTGVSQNPRHKITKRGQNVTFRCDPISEHNRLYWYRQTLGQGPEFLTYFQNEAQLEKSRLLSDRFSAERPKGSFSTLEIQRTEQGDSAMYLCASSYDRGDTGELFFGEGSRLTVL.